This entry describes one T cell receptor (beta chain). The method was immunoSEQ multiplex PCR; TCRdb's version includes in-frame clones alone and lacks a portion of them. The sample has over 250,000 clones, approximately 92% seen once. This entry is derived from a study of blood T cell repertoires in COVID-19. This CDR3 is built from 15 residues. Germline assignment: CDR1 SGHTA and CDR2 FQGNSA. Between the trimmed V and J ends, which lost 0 bases and 1 base, there was a span of 9 bases. The sequenced sample was PBMCs or T cells enriched from blood (not recorded which). J is TRBJ1-1 and V is TRBV7-2, with D maybe TRBD1 (6 bases). The sequence came from a woman in her 30s who had recovered from COVID-19. The chain's CDR3 is CASSLALDRNTEAFF. The CDR3 DNA reads TGTGCCAGCAGCTTAGCCTTGGACAGGAACACTGAAGCTTTCTTT.